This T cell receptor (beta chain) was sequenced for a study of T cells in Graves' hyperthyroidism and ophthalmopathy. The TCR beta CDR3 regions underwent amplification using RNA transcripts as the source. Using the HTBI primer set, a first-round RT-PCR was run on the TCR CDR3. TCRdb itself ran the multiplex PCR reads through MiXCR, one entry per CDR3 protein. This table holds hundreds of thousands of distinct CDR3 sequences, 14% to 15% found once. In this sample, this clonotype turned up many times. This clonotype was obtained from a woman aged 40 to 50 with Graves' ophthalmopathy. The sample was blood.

The CDR3 nucleotides read TGTGCCAGCAGTGAAGCGCTTCACAGGGAGCAGTACTTC. It encodes CASSEALHREQYF. The rearrangement uses TRBV2 and TRBJ2-7; D possibly corresponds to TRBD1 (5 bases). Trimming cost V 0 bases and J 7 bases, with 10 bases left between them. Germline CDR1 and CDR2: SNHLY and FYNNEI. This CDR3 has 13 residues. The whole variable domain, filled in from reference TRBV2 and TRBJ2-7, reads EPEVTQTPSHQVTQMGQEVILRCVPISNHLYFYWYRQILGQKVEFLVSFYNNEISEKSEIFDDQFSVERPDGSNFTLKIRSTKLEDSAMYFCASSEALHREQYFGPGTRLTVT.